This T cell receptor (beta chain) was identified during a study of T-cell reconstitution after alpha-beta-depleted transplantation in children. General study points: Recipient T cells and thymic progenitors that survived were the source of the high TCRbeta diversity seen at day 60 in some patients. Newly produced T cells mostly accounted for T-cell counts and diversity one year post-transplant. There were reportedly several hundred expanded graft clones from which alpha-beta T cells came about two months after transplant.

The CDR3 sequence is 15 residues long. Germline loops: CDR1 SQVTM, CDR2 ANQGSEA. V lost 3 bases, J lost 0 bases, and 14 bases lay in between. For this clonotype: What it binds is unknown.

Unique molecular identifiers were incorporated when the TCRbeta library was constructed. TCRdb reprocessed the PCR reads with MiXCR, giving one entry per CDR3 protein. This table has about 580,000 distinct CDR3 sequences, around 27% appearing once. This sample comprised PBMCs, obtained before TCRalphabeta/CD19-depleted stem cell transplant. This chain links TRBV29-1 with TRBJ1-1; D not certain. This receptor was taken from a boy less than two years old with Wiskott-Aldrich syndrome, due to receive a stem cell transplant. The CDR3 reads CSVDSLLTMNTEAFF. In DNA, the CDR3 is TGCAGCGTTGACAGCCTTCTTACAATGAACACTGAAGCTTTCTTT.